Below, one T cell receptor beta chain is given with its context. The data belong to a study of OX40 agonist ivuxolimab in advanced cancers. Across the study: The patients got ivuxolimab, which is an agonistic anti-OX40 (CD134) antibody. Dose-escalation patients suffered from hepatocellular carcinoma, melanoma, renal cell or head and neck cancer.

Method: immunoSEQ multiplex PCR; TCRdb's copy keeps in-frame clones and lacks some. The sample lists approximately 90,000 clones, approximately 87% seen once, with approximately 4% in the top ten. Germline CDR1 and CDR2: SGHTA and FQGNSA. After removal of 5 bases from V and 5 bases from J, the junction contained 9 bases not matched to a gene. This CDR3 spans 16 amino acids. Patients were ineligible given autoimmune disease history or systemic immunosuppression. Source: CD4+ or CD8+ T cells sorted from blood, taken in a trial of the OX40 agonist ivuxolimab. The rearrangement uses TRBV7-2 and TRBJ2-1; 10 bases align to TRBD2. This clonotype originated in an adult with an advanced solid tumor such as melanoma, head and neck, liver or kidney cancer. The CDR3 DNA sequence: TGTGCCAGCAGCCTCATAGCGGGAGGATGGGACAATGAGCAGTTCTTC. Translated, it gives CASSLIAGGWDNEQFF.